This TCR beta chain was sequenced during a study of beta chain features in type 1 diabetes. Across the study: The examined sorted cells totaled 110 million or so across samples.

Blood was collected once per donor into heparin, averaging approximately 110 mL. Expressed TCRB transcripts were sequenced, since all the RNA that had been isolated was reverse transcribed. Generated by immunoSEQ multiplex PCR, the TCRdb table keeps only in-frame clones and is missing some. The sample includes fewer than 900,000 clones, 15% to 20% of them seen just once. V was pared by 6 bases and J by 15 bases, with 14 bases of the junction left unmatched. Germline loops: CDR1 MDHEN, CDR2 SYDVKM. This CDR3 region has 13 residues. Overall study findings and caveats: TCRB CDR3s from Type 1 diabetes patients were moderately but significantly shorter in all four CD4+ subsets.

Regarding this clone: Its cognate antigen is unknown.

The clonotype originates from a woman younger than 35 in good health. J is TRBJ2-1 and V is TRBV28, with 7 positions matching TRBD1. Sequenced input: naive CD4+ T cells from blood. Here the CDR3 reads CASSWDRASTRFF. CDR3 nucleotide sequence: TGTGCCAGCAGCTGGGACAGAGCCTCTACCCGGTTCTTC.